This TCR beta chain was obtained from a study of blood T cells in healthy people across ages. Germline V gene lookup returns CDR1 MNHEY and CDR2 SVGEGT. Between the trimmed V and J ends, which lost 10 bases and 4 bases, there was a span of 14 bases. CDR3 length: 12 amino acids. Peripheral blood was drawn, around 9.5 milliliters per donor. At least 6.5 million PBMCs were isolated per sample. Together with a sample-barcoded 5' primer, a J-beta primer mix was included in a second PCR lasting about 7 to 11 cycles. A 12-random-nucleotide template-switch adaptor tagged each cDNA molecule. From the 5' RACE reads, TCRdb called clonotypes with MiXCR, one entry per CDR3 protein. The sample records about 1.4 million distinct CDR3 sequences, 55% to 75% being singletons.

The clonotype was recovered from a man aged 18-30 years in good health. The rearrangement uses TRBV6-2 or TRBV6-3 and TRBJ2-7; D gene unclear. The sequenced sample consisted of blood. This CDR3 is CAIQLRGYEQYF. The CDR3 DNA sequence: TGTGCCATCCAGCTCCGTGGTTACGAGCAGTACTTC.